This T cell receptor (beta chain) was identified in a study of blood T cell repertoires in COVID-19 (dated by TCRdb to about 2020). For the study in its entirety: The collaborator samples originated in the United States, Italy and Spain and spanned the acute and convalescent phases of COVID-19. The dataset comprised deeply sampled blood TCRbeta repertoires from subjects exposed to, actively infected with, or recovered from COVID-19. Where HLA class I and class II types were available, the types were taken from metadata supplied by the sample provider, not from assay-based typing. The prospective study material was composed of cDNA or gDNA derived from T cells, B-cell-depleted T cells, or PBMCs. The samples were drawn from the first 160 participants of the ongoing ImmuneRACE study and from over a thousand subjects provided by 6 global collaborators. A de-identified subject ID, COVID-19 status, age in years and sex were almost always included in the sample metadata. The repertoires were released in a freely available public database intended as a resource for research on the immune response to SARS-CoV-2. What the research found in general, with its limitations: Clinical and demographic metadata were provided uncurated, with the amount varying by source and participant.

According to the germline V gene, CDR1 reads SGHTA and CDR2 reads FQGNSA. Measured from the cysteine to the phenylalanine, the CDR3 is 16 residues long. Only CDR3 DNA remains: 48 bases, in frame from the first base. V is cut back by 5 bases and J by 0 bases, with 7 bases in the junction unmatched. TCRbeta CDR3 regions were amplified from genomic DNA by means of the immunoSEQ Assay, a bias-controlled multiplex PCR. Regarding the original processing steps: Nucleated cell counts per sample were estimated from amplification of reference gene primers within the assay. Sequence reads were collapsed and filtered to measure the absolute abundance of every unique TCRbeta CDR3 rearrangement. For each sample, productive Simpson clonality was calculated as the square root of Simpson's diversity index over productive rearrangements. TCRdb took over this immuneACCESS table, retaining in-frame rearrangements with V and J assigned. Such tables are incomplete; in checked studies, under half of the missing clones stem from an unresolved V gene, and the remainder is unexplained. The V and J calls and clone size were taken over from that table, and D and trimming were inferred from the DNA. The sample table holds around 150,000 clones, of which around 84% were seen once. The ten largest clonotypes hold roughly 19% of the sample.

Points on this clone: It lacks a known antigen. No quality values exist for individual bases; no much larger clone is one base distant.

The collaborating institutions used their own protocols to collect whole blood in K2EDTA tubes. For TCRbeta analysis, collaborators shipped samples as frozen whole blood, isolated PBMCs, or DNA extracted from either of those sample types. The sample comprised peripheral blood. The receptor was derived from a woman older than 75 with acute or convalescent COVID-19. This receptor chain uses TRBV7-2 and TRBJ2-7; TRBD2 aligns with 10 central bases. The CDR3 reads CASSERTSGFSYEQYF. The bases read TGTGCCAGCAGCGAGCGGACTAGCGGATTCTCCTACGAGCAGTACTTC.